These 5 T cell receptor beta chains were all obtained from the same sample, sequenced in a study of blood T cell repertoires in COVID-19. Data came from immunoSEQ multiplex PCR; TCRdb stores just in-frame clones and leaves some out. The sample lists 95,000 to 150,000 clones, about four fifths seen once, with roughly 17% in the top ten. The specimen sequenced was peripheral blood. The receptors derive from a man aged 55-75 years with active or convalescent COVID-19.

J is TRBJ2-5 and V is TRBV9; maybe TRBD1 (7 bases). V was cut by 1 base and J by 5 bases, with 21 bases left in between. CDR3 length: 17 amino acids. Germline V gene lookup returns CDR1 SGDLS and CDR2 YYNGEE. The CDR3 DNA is TGTGCCAGCAGCGTAAGAGGGGGCGGGACGCCTAGGGAGACCCAGTACTTC. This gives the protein CASSVRGGGTPRETQYF.

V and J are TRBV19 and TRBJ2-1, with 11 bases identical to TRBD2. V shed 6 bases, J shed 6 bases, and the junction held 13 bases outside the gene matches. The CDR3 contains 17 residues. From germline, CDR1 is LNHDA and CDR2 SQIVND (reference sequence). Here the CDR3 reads CASRGLSGRGSGNEQFF. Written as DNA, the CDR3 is TGTGCCAGTAGGGGCCTTAGCGGGAGGGGGTCTGGCAATGAGCAGTTCTTC.

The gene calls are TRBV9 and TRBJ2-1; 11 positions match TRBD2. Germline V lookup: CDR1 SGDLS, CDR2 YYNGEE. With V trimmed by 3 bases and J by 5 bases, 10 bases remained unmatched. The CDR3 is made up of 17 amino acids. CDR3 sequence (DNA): TGTGCCAGCAGCGCTGCCACCGGGACTAGCGGTAACAATGAGCAGTTCTTC. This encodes CASSAATGTSGNNEQFF. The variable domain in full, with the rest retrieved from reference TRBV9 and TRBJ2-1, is DSGVTQTPKHLITATGQRVTLRCSPRSGDLSVYWYQQSLDQGLQFLIQYYNGEERAKGNILERFSAQQFPDLHSELNLSSLELGDSALYFCASSAATGTSGNNEQFFGPGTRLTVL.

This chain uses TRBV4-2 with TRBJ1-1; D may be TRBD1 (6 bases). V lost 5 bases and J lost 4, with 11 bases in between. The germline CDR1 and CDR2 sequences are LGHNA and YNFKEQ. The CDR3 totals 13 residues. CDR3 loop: CASSTGYGTEAFF. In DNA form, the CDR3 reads TGTGCCAGCAGCACAGGGTACGGCACTGAAGCTTTCTTT.

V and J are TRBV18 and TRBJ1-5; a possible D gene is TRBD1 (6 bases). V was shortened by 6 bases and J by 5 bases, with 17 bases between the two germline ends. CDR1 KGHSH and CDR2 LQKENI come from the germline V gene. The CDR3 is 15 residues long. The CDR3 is CASSFEWGLDQPQHF. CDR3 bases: TGTGCCAGCTCCTTTGAATGGGGGCTTGATCAGCCCCAGCATTTT. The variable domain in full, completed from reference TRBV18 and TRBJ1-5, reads NAGVMQNPRHLVRRRGQEARLRCSPMKGHSHVYWYRQLPEEGLKFMVYLQKENIIDESGMPKERFSAEFPKEGPSILRIQQVVRGDSAAYFCASSFEWGLDQPQHFGDGTRLSIL.